This T cell receptor beta chain was recovered during a study of T cell responses to AZD1222 COVID-19 vaccine. Study-wide points: Spike-specific TCR breadth rose after two AZD1222 doses, and depth rose as well. Without day 14 samples, only post-peak T cell repertoires were studied. Vaccine-associated CD4 TCRs ranged over spike, dominating at 160-218 and 743-854.

Germline lookup yields CDR1 SGHRS and CDR2 YFSETQ. The CDR3 runs 13 residues. Trimming removed 1 base from V and 3 bases from J, with 6 bases in between. Pooled samples include second doses given at about 4 or 12 weeks. Profiled with immunoSEQ multiplex PCR; TCRdb holds only in-frame clones, not every one. In the table there are 85,000 to 130,000 clones, 90% of which are singletons. To note about this clone: Its antigen remains unidentified.

The chain carries TRBV5-1 and TRBJ2-3; D is undetermined. This receptor was taken from an adult who received the AZD1222 COVID-19 vaccine. The sample in question was peripheral blood, obtained 28 days after the second AZD1222 dose. Here the CDR3 DNA reads TGCGCCAGCAGCTTGCTAGGGACAGATACGCAGTATTTT. This sequence encodes CASSLLGTDTQYF.